One sample yielded the 10 T cell receptor beta chains listed below, sequenced in a study of human T cells and chemical hapten exposure. Regarding time point: patch test 1, 2 weeks after DPC sensitization. Noted treatment: therapeutic diphenylcyclopropenone sensitization with weekly scalp DPC. TCRdb reprocessed the RACE reads with MiXCR, giving one entry per CDR3 protein. The top ten hold 1.5% to 2% of the sample, which has 150,000 to 200,000 distinct CDR3 sequences, about 14% seen once. Here the sequenced sample was whole blood, taken in connection with sensitization to the hapten diphenylcyclopropenone (DPC). The receptors originated from a woman under 40 with alopecia areata. Some clones in this sample may be carry-over from other donors' samples.

In this sample, this clonotype turned up a few times. The chain carries TRBV28 and TRBJ1-6; D is unresolved. This CDR3 comprises 16 residues. In germline, CDR1 is MDHEN, CDR2 SYDVKM. V dropped 5 bases and J dropped 5 bases, with 16 bases sitting between them. CDR3 DNA sequence: TGTGCCAGCAGTCCCCGCCAGACATTTAATAATTCACCCCTCCACTTT. This translates into CASSPRQTFNNSPLHF.

In this sample, this clonotype turned up many times. The V gene is TRBV7-6, the J gene TRBJ2-3, with TRBD2 matching over 11 bases. J was trimmed by 4 bases and V by 0 bases; bases with no gene match: 3. Germline lookup yields CDR1 SGHVS and CDR2 FNYEAQ. The CDR3 covers 16 residues. The CDR3 sequence is CASSLAASGGPDTQYF. The CDR3 nucleotides read TGTGCCAGCAGCTTAGCCGCTAGCGGGGGGCCAGATACGCAGTATTTT.

This clonotype was recorded a few times. The V gene is TRBV12-3 or TRBV12-4, the J gene TRBJ2-5; TRBD2 matches 12 bases. The trim removed 6 bases at V and 1 base at J, leaving 9 bases unmatched. The CDR3 sequence is 17 residues long. The CDR3 nucleotides are TGTGCCAGCAGCCGCTGGCGACTAGCGGGAGCCCAAGAGACCCAGTACTTC. The encoded protein is CASSRWRLAGAQETQYF.

The V and J genes are TRBV4-2 and TRBJ2-7; TRBD2 aligns across 12 bases. Trimming took 0 bases from V and 6 from J; bases not matched to a gene: 9. Germline-derived CDR1 and CDR2 are LGHNA and YNFKEQ. This CDR3 is 17 amino acids long. In nucleotides, the CDR3 is TGTGCCAGCAGCCAAGATATGGCACTAGCGGGAGGCGGCGAGCAGTACTTC. Translating gives CASSQDMALAGGGEQYF.

The rearrangement joins TRBV12-3 or TRBV12-4 to TRBJ1-2; D not resolved. Trimming shortened V by 4 bases and J by 4 bases, and 10 bases separated the two germline ends. The CDR3 has 13 amino acids. CDR3 nucleotides: TGTGCCAGCAGTTCCAACCGGGTCTATGGCTACACCTTC. It is translated as CASSSNRVYGYTF.

This chain uses TRBV5-1 with TRBJ2-7; TRBD2 is a possible D gene (6 bases). CDR3 size: 13 residues. Germline V gives CDR1 SGHRS, CDR2 YFSETQ. Trimming stripped 4 bases from V and 1 base from J, with 9 bases between. The CDR3 region is CASSMEGSYEQYF. CDR3 nucleotides: TGCGCCAGCAGCATGGAGGGTTCCTACGAGCAGTACTTC.

V gene TRBV5-4 combines with J gene TRBJ2-3, with 7 nucleotides matching TRBD2. With V trimmed by 2 bases and J by 3 bases, 6 bases remained unmatched. The germline V gene has CDR1 SGHNT and CDR2 YYREEE (reference sequence). The CDR3 runs 15 residues. CDR3 nucleotides: TGTGCCAGCAGCTTATCCCAGCGGGGAACAGATACGCAGTATTTT. Its protein is CASSLSQRGTDTQYF.

In this sample, this clonotype turned up a few times. The chain recombines TRBV28 with TRBJ2-1; perhaps D is TRBD1 or TRBD2 (6 bases each). This CDR3 comprises 16 residues. Germline CDR1 reads MDHEN; CDR2 reads SYDVKM. Deletions cut 6 bases from V and 0 bases from J, with 15 bases between. The CDR3 sequence: CASRGTGASSYNEQFF. The CDR3, as DNA: TGTGCCAGCAGGGGTACGGGGGCGAGCTCCTACAATGAGCAGTTCTTC.

This clonotype was seen repeatedly, ten times or more. The chain uses TRBV10-3 and TRBJ1-3; D gene unclear. The CDR3 is 13 amino acids. Germline V gives CDR1 ENHRY, CDR2 SYGVKD. V lost 6 bases and J lost 1, with 7 bases in between. CDR3 sequence reads: CAISGPSGNTIYF. CDR3 nucleotide sequence: TGTGCCATCAGCGGGCCTTCTGGAAACACCATATATTTT.

This clonotype appeared many times. The rearrangement uses TRBV27 and TRBJ1-1, with D possibly TRBD1 on 5 matching bases. This CDR3 comprises 13 residues. The V gene's germline CDR1 is MNHEY and CDR2 SMNVEV (reference sequence). The V and J ends lost 10 bases and 0 bases respectively, with 12 bases between them. The CDR3 protein is CATRELVNTEAFF. CDR3 coding DNA: TGTGCCACCAGGGAGCTAGTGAACACTGAAGCTTTCTTT.